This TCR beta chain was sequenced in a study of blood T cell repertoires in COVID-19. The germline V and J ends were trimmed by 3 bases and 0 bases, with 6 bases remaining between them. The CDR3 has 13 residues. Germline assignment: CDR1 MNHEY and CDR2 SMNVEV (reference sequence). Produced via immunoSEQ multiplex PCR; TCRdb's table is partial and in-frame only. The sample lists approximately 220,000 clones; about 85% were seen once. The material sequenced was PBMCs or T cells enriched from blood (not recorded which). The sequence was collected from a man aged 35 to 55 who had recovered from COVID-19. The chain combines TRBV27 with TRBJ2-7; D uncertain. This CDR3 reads CASSFPSSYEQYF. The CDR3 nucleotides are TGTGCCAGCAGTTTCCCTAGCTCCTACGAGCAGTACTTC.